The clone carrying this T cell receptor (beta chain) was observed a single time. This sample is part of a study of cytomegalovirus exposure and HLA in healthy donors. Looked up from germline, CDR1 is SGHTA and CDR2 is FQGNSA. The CDR3 is 17 amino acids. V lost 6 bases and J lost 0, with 19 bases in between. Primers: 60 Vbeta forward and 13 Jbeta reverse. Sequencing used immunoSEQ multiplex PCR; TCRdb keeps in-frame clones, though not all of them. The sample yields approximately 240,000 clones, around four fifths seen once. This clonotype was obtained from a woman aged 55-75 years in good health and CMV-seropositive. Sample: PBMCs. The chain combines TRBV7-2 with TRBJ2-3, with TRBD1 as a possible D gene (6 bases). CDR3 coding DNA: TGTGCCAGCAGGGGAAGGGGGACAACCCTTAGCACAGATACGCAGTATTTT. This encodes CASRGRGTTLSTDTQYF.